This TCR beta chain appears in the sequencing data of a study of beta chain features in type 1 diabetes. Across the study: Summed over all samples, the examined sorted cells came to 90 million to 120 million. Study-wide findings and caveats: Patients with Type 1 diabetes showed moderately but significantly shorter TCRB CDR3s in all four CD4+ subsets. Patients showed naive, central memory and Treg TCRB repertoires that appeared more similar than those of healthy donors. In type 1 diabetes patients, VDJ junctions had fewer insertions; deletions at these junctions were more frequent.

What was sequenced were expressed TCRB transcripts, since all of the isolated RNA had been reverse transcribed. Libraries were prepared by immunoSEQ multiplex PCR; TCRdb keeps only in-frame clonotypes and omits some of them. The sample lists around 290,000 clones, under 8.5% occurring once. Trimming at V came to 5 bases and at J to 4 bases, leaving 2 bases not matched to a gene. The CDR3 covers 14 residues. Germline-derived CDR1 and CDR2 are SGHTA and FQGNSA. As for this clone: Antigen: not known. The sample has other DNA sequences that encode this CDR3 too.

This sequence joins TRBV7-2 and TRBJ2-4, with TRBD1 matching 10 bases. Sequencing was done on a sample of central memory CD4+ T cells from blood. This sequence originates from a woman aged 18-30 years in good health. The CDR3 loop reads CASSLGQGKNIQYF. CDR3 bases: TGTGCCAGCAGCCTGGGACAGGGGAAAAACATTCAGTACTTC.